Presented here are 31 T cell receptor beta chains from one specimen sequenced in a study of prognosis after radiotherapy for stage I lung cancer. Genomic DNA provided the template from which TCR beta CDR3 was amplified by two-round multiplex PCR. First-round PCR amplification was performed with primers specific to each TRBV and TRBJ gene. Via MiXCR, TCRdb re-called the multiplex PCR reads, giving one row per CDR3 protein. The sample lists fewer than 20,000 distinct CDR3 sequences, 44% occurring once. The sample here was PBMCs, taken before or after stereotactic body radiation therapy (not recorded which). The receptors derive from a donor over 45 with non-small cell lung cancer.

This clonotype was found many times. The chain has TRBV12-3 or TRBV12-4 and TRBJ2-7, with D possibly matching TRBD1 (6 bases). CDR3 length: 12 residues. Deletions cut 6 bases from V and 6 bases from J, with 12 bases between. This CDR3 is CASRGIGGEQYF. In nucleotides, the CDR3 is TGTGCCAGCAGGGGCATAGGGGGCGAGCAGTACTTC.

This clonotype was counted at least ten times. This sequence joins TRBV20-1 and TRBJ2-1; TRBD1 matches at 11 bases. This CDR3 contains 14 residues. The trim removed 1 base at V and 4 bases at J, leaving 0 bases unmatched. CDR1 is DFQATT and CDR2 is SNEGSKA in the germline V gene (reference sequence). The CDR3 loop reads CSARGDRGYNEQFF. The CDR3 region has the DNA TGCAGTGCTAGAGGGGACAGGGGGTACAATGAGCAGTTCTTC.

This clonotype was seen at least ten times. The gene calls are TRBV3-1 and TRBJ2-7; D is possibly TRBD2 (6 bases). Germline lookup yields CDR1 LGHDT and CDR2 YNNKEL (reference sequence). The CDR3 has 13 residues. V gave up 0 bases and J gave up 7 bases, with 10 bases separating them. In DNA form, the CDR3 reads TGTGCCAGCAGCCAAGATCAAGGGAGGGAGCAGTACTTC. Its protein is CASSQDQGREQYF.

This clonotype was seen a handful of times. The rearrangement uses TRBV7-9 and TRBJ2-2, with 7 bases fitting TRBD2. Trimming at V came to 6 bases and at J to 8 bases, leaving 12 bases not matched to a gene. Germline assignment: CDR1 SEHNR and CDR2 FQNEAQ (reference sequence). CDR3 size: 15 residues. The CDR3 sequence: CASRPLAAQKGELFF. DNA for the CDR3: TGTGCCAGCAGACCTCTAGCGGCGCAGAAAGGGGAGCTGTTTTTT.

This clonotype was counted at least ten times. V and J are TRBV20-1 and TRBJ2-1; TRBD2 aligns across 11 bases. The CDR3 length is 15 residues. Germline V lookup: CDR1 DFQATT, CDR2 SNEGSKA (reference sequence). The V and J ends lost 5 bases and 6 bases, in that order; junction bases with no gene match: 9. The CDR3 here is CSAPKTSGISNEQFF. For the CDR3, the DNA is TGCAGTGCTCCTAAGACTAGCGGGATTAGCAATGAGCAGTTCTTC.

This clonotype was recorded only once. This chain uses TRBV28 with TRBJ1-3; no firm D call. The CDR3 spans 11 residues. V was pared by 10 bases and J by 0 bases, with 4 bases between. Germline V lookup: CDR1 MDHEN, CDR2 SYDVKM. This CDR3 is CATDSGNTIYF. Here the CDR3 DNA reads TGTGCCACAGACTCTGGAAACACCATATATTTT.

This clonotype was picked up many times. The chain combines TRBV6-5 with TRBJ2-5; TRBD2 matches 7 bases. The CDR3 loop spans 18 amino acids. CDR1 and CDR2 (germline): MNHEY, SVGAGI. J gave up 0 bases and V 0 bases, and 10 bases lay outside the gene matches. This CDR3 reads CASSYSGGLTGYQETQYF. The CDR3, as DNA: TGTGCCAGCAGTTACTCCGGGGGACTAACAGGTTACCAAGAGACCCAGTACTTC.

V usage is TRBV2 and J usage is TRBJ2-3; D might be TRBD1 (6 bases). Trimming cost V 2 bases and J 5 bases, with 14 bases left between them. Germline V gives CDR1 SNHLY, CDR2 FYNNEI. CDR3 size: 15 residues. The CDR3: CASSELVRGVDTQYF. The CDR3 coding sequence is TGTGCCAGCAGTGAACTGGTCAGGGGAGTAGATACGCAGTATTTT.

At least ten counts were recorded for this clonotype. This rearrangement joins TRBV12-3 or TRBV12-4 to TRBJ2-5, with 10 bases that match TRBD2. V trimming: 5 bases; J trimming: 4 bases; junction bases outside the gene matches: 4. The CDR3 length is 14 residues. CDR3 DNA sequence: TGTGCCAGCAGTCAATGGACTAGCGGAGAGACCCAGTACTTC. Protein sequence: CASSQWTSGETQYF.

In this sample, this clonotype turned up many times. The V and J genes are TRBV20-1 and TRBJ2-6, with 14 bases matching TRBD2. CDR1 DFQATT and CDR2 SNEGSKA come from the germline V gene (reference sequence). With 3 bases clipped from V and 0 bases from J, the junction kept 4 bases outside the gene matches. This CDR3 has 18 residues. CDR3 sequence: CSARTSGRVNSGANVLTF. The CDR3 coding sequence is TGCAGTGCTAGGACTAGCGGGAGGGTTAACTCTGGGGCCAACGTCCTGACTTTC.

This chain joins TRBV11-2 and TRBJ1-2; D might be TRBD1 (5 bases). Trimming cost V 5 bases and J 6 bases, with 19 bases left between them. The germline V gene encodes CDR1 SGHAT and CDR2 FQNNGV. The CDR3 has 15 residues. The CDR3 spells CASSPARLGGNGYTF. In DNA, the CDR3 is TGTGCCAGCAGCCCAGCAAGGTTGGGGGGTAATGGCTACACCTTC.

This clonotype was observed at least ten times. This rearrangement joins TRBV29-1 to TRBJ1-6; TRBD1 matches at 8 bases. V trimming: 5 bases; J trimming: 7 bases; junction bases outside the gene matches: 10. The CDR3 spans 15 residues. Germline CDR1 and CDR2: SQVTM and ANQGSEA. CDR3 residues: CSVRGQDGVNSPLHF. In nucleotides, the CDR3 is TGCAGCGTTAGGGGACAGGACGGAGTAAATTCACCCCTCCACTTT.

Worth noting for this clonotype: A read error may produce the germline difference seen at one junction end. The chain employs TRBV12-3 or TRBV12-4 and TRBJ1-5, with D unclear. The CDR3 has 12 residues. As DNA, the CDR3 is TGTGCCAGCAGTACGGACCGTCAGCCCCATCATTTT. Amino acid sequence: CASSTDRQPHHF.

V and J are TRBV11-2 and TRBJ2-5; 7 bases map to TRBD1. The CDR3 has 16 amino acids. Germline CDR1 reads SGHAT; CDR2 reads FQNNGV. V shed 5 bases, J shed 5 bases, and the junction held 14 bases outside the gene matches. The CDR3 here is CASSLQPSTGSETQYF. The DNA of the CDR3 is TGTGCCAGCAGCCTCCAACCGTCGACAGGGAGTGAGACCCAGTACTTC.

The V and J genes are TRBV20-1 and TRBJ2-3, with D possibly being TRBD2 (5 bases). Germline CDR1 DFQATT, CDR2 SNEGSKA (reference sequence). The CDR3 has 14 amino acids. Trimming cost V 0 bases and J 1 base, with 8 bases left between them. CDR3 bases: TGCAGTGCTAGAGACGGTAGCGGCACAGATACGCAGTATTTT. Translation gives CSARDGSGTDTQYF.

The V call is TRBV29-1, the J call TRBJ2-1, with D possibly TRBD1 on 5 matching bases. CDR1 SQVTM and CDR2 ANQGSEA come from the germline V gene. The V gene lost 4 bases and the J gene lost 9 bases, with 10 bases spanning the gap. There are 11 residues in the CDR3. The CDR3 DNA reads as TGCAGCGTTGCCCCAGGGCTTGAGCAGTTCTTC. Protein sequence: CSVAPGLEQFF.

About this clonotype itself: This is likely an artifact of a read error, given a far larger clone one base away. The rearrangement joins TRBV6-4 to TRBJ2-3; TRBD2 is a possible D gene (5 bases). The V and J ends lost 7 bases and 1 base respectively, with 15 bases between them. The CDR3 runs 15 residues. Germline CDR1 reads MRHNA; CDR2 reads SNTAGT. This CDR3 is CASIPGKGGTDTQYF. In DNA form, the CDR3 reads TGTGCCAGCATCCCGGGGAAGGGTGGCACAGATACGCAGTATTTT.

A few counts support this clonotype. The genes are TRBV18 and TRBJ1-1, with TRBD1 matching over 7 bases. CDR3 length equals 15 residues. Losses at the gene ends were 2 bases for V and 6 bases for J; bases not matched to a gene: 9. In germline, CDR1 is KGHSH, CDR2 LQKENI. The CDR3 reads CASSPITGEDAEAFF. The CDR3 nucleotides read TGTGCCAGCTCACCAATTACAGGGGAGGACGCTGAAGCTTTCTTT.

The chain joins TRBV12-3 or TRBV12-4 to TRBJ1-2; TRBD1 might be the D (6 bases). V was cut by 7 bases and J by 4 bases, with 13 bases left in between. The CDR3 covers 13 residues. The CDR3 sequence is CASIVQGSYGYTF. The CDR3, as DNA: TGTGCCAGCATTGTACAGGGTTCCTATGGCTACACCTTC.

The rearrangement uses TRBV5-5 and TRBJ2-7; 7 bases line up with TRBD1. With V trimmed by 4 bases and J by 5 bases, 12 bases remained unmatched. CDR3 length equals 15 residues. The V gene's germline CDR1 is SGHKS and CDR2 YYEKEE (reference sequence). In DNA form, the CDR3 reads TGTGCCAGCAGCAGAACACCGGGACAGAACCACGAGCAGTACTTC. Its translation: CASSRTPGQNHEQYF.

This clonotype showed up many times. CDR3 sequence (DNA): TGTGCCAGCAGGGGTAGTCTGTCCTACGAGCAGTACTTC. This gives the protein CASRGSLSYEQYF. V and J are TRBV6-1 and TRBJ2-7; D gene uncertain. This CDR3 contains 13 residues. The germline V gene has CDR1 MNHNS and CDR2 SASEGT. Between the trimmed V and J ends, which lost 6 bases and 1 base, there was a span of 10 bases.

The CDR3 region is CASSIRTDPNYYSGNTIYF. The CDR3 nucleotides are TGTGCCAGTAGTATAAGGACGGATCCCAACTATTACTCTGGAAACACCATATATTTT. The V and J genes are TRBV19 and TRBJ1-3; D call uncertain. The CDR3 loop spans 19 amino acids. The germline V gene has CDR1 LNHDA and CDR2 SQIVND (reference sequence). Trimming removed 2 bases from V and 0 bases from J, with 20 bases in between.

A remark on this clonotype: A far more abundant clone sits one base away, making this likely a read error. J is TRBJ2-7 and V is TRBV6-1, with D unclear. Germline V gene lookup returns CDR1 MNHNS and CDR2 SASEGT. CDR3 size: 12 residues. Trimming took off 5 bases at V and 7 bases at J, with 12 bases between the two ends. The CDR3: CASSYGPWEQYF. In DNA form, the CDR3 reads TGTGCCAGCAGTTACGGCCCATGGGAGCAGTACTTC.

V usage is TRBV9 and J usage is TRBJ2-2; 7 bases agree with TRBD2. This CDR3 is built from 16 residues. Trimming took 0 bases from V and 3 from J; bases not matched to a gene: 5. Germline lookup yields CDR1 SGDLS and CDR2 YYNGEE. CDR3 nucleotides: TGTGCCAGCAGCGTAGGAGGCGGGAGTTACACCGGGGAGCTGTTTTTT. It is translated as CASSVGGGSYTGELFF.

This clonotype was counted at least ten times. The chain is built from TRBV3-1 and TRBJ2-1, with a weak D call TRBD2 (5 bases). The ends were cut back, 0 bases at V and 9 bases at J, with 12 bases in the middle. This CDR3 contains 14 residues. Germline assignment: CDR1 LGHDT and CDR2 YNNKEL (reference sequence). In nucleotides, the CDR3 is TGTGCCAGCAGCCAAGAAAAGCGGCAGGTTGAGCAGTTCTTC. It is translated as CASSQEKRQVEQFF.

The chain carries TRBV24-1 and TRBJ2-7; 8 nucleotides align to TRBD1. The CDR3 has 17 amino acids. Germline V gives CDR1 KGHDR, CDR2 SFDVKD. V dropped 5 bases and J dropped 0; count of bases not matched to a gene: 11. The CDR3 spells CATSVGRVQGVSYEQYF. The CDR3 region has the DNA TGTGCCACCAGTGTAGGTAGAGTACAGGGGGTCTCCTACGAGCAGTACTTC.

The chain has TRBV2 and TRBJ2-4; TRBD1 agrees at 10 bases. The V gene end was trimmed by 8 bases and the J gene end by 6 bases; junction bases not matched to a gene: 4. The germline CDR1 and CDR2 sequences are SNHLY and FYNNEI. The CDR3 runs 13 residues. DNA of the CDR3: TGTGCCAGCGGGGACAGGGGTCGAAACATTCAGTACTTC. Protein sequence: CASGDRGRNIQYF.

J is TRBJ2-3 and V is TRBV6-2 or TRBV6-3; the match to TRBD2 covers 8 bases. Losses at the gene ends were 5 bases for V and 0 bases for J; bases not matched to a gene: 7. Germline V CDR1 and CDR2: MNHEY, SVGEGT. The CDR3 length is 16 residues. For the CDR3, the DNA is TGTGCCAGCAGTGCCCCTAGCGGGTCTAGCACAGATACGCAGTATTTT. The encoded protein is CASSAPSGSSTDTQYF.

This clonotype was found many times. This chain links TRBV13 with TRBJ2-3, with TRBD1 matching 7 bases. The J segment lost 2 bases and the V segment lost 4 bases, leaving 6 bases of the junction unmatched. Germline lookup yields CDR1 PRHDT and CDR2 FYEKMQ (reference sequence). The CDR3 has 15 amino acids. The CDR3 region is CASSSRQGPTDTQYF. As DNA, the CDR3 is TGTGCCAGCAGCTCCAGACAGGGACCCACAGATACGCAGTATTTT.

The rearrangement joins TRBV30 to TRBJ1-2; TRBD1 matches at 7 bases. This CDR3 region has 14 residues. V was clipped by 5 bases and J by 0 bases; unmatched bases: 6. CDR1 GTSNPN and CDR2 SVGIG come from the germline V gene (reference sequence). CDR3 protein: CAWGGTAANYGYTF. The CDR3 bases are TGTGCCTGGGGCGGGACAGCAGCTAACTATGGCTACACCTTC. Looking up the rest from reference TRBV30 and TRBJ1-2 gives the full variable domain: SQTIHQWPATLVQPVGSPLSLECTVEGTSNPNLYWYRQAAGRGLQLLFYSVGIGQISSEVPQNLSASRPQDRQFILSSKKLLLSDSGFYLCAWGGTAANYGYTFGSGTRLTVV.

As concerns this clonotype: A far larger clone differs by one base, so this is likely a read error. The rearrangement joins TRBV6-1 to TRBJ2-3, with 8 bases identical to TRBD2. CDR1 is MNHNS and CDR2 is SASEGT in the germline V gene. The ends lost 7 bases at V and 5 bases at J; junction bases unmatched: 11. The CDR3 has 15 amino acids. DNA of the CDR3: TGTGCCAGCAATCTTCCGGGACTAGGGATAGATACGCAGTATTTT. Amino acids: CASNLPGLGIDTQYF.